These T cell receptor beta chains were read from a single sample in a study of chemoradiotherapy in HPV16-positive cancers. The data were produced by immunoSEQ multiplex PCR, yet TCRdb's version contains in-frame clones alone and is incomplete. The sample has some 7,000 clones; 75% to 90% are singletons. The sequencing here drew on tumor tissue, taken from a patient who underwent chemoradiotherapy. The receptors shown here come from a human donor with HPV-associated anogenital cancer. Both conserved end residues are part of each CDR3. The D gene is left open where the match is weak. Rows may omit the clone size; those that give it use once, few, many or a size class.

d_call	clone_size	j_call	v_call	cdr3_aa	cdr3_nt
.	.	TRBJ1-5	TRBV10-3	CAGGHRANQPQHF	TGTGCCGGGGGTCACAGGGCTAATCAGCCCCAGCATTTT
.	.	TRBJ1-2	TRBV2	CASNLGPGDGYTF	TGTGCCAGCAACCTGGGACCAGGGGACGGCTACACCTTC
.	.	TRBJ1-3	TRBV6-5	CASSLEEGNTIYF	TGTGCCAGCAGTCTCGAGGAGGGAAACACCATATATTTT
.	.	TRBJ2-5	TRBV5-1	CASTRGPLQETQYF	TGCGCCAGCACACGGGGACCACTCCAAGAGACCCAGTACTTC
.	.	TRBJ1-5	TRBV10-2	CASSDFNSNQPQHF	TGCGCCAGCAGTGATTTTAATAGCAATCAGCCCCAGCATTTT
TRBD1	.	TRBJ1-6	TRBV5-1	CASSRSSGTGEQSPLHF	TGCGCCAGCAGCCGAAGTTCCGGGACAGGGGAACAGTCACCCCTCCACTTT
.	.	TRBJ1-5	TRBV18	CASSRPQGPQHF	TGTGCCAGCTCCCGGCCTCAGGGGCCCCAGCATTTT
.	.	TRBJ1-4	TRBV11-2	CASSLGTITNEKLFF	TGTGCCAGCAGCCTTGGGACAATCACTAATGAAAAACTGTTTTTT
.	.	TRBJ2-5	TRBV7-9	CASSSRYSQRTETQYF	TGTGCCAGCAGCTCCCGGTATAGTCAGAGGACAGAGACCCAGTACTTC
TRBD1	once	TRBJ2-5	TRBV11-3	CASSLSGTVGTQYF	TGTGCCAGCAGCTTATCAGGGACAGTGGGGACCCAGTACTTC
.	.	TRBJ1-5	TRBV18	CASSPLGQGIYQPQHF	TGTGCCAGCTCACCATTAGGGCAGGGGATTTATCAGCCCCAGCATTTT
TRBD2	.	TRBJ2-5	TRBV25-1	CASSEREGQETQYF	TGTGCCAGCAGTGAGCGGGAGGGCCAAGAGACCCAGTACTTC
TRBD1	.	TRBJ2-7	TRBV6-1	CASSERGTETYEQYF	TGTGCCAGCAGTGAAAGAGGGACAGAGACCTACGAGCAGTACTTC
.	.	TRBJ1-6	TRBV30	CAWRGLHSPLHF	TGTGCCTGGAGGGGTCTTCATTCACCCCTCCACTTT
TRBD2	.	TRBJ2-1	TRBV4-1	CASSQEVLAGGNNEQFF	TGCGCCAGCAGCCAAGAGGTTCTAGCGGGAGGGAATAATGAGCAGTTCTTC
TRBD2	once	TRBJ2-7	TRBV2	CASRRTRETYEQYF	TGTGCCAGCAGAAGGACTAGAGAGACCTACGAGCAGTACTTC
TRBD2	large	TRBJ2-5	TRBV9	CASSATSGQETQYF	TGTGCCAGCAGCGCCACTAGCGGACAAGAGACCCAGTACTTC
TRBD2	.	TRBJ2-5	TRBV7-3	CASSGREGHGETQYF	TGTGCCAGCAGCGGCCGGGAGGGCCATGGAGAGACCCAGTACTTC
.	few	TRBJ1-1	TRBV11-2	CASSRTARDTEAFF	TGTGCCAGCAGCCGGACAGCCCGGGACACTGAAGCTTTCTTT
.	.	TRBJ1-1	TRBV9	CASSVGGTLWTEAFF	TGTGCCAGCAGCGTAGGTGGGACCCTGTGGACTGAAGCTTTCTTT
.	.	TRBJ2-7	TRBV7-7	CASSLDGNLDEQYF	TGTGCTAGCAGCTTAGACGGAAATTTAGACGAGCAGTACTTC
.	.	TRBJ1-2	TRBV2	CASGMDGTRRANYGYTF	TGTGCCAGCGGGATGGACGGAACACGGAGAGCTAACTATGGCTACACCTTC
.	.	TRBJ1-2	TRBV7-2	CASSPGGEGFYTF	TGTGCCAGCAGCCCGGGTGGGGAGGGGTTTTACACCTTC
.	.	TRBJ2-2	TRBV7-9	CASSLTRGDTGELFF	TGTGCCAGCAGCTTAACGAGGGGTGACACCGGGGAGCTGTTTTTT
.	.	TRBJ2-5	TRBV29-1	CSPRIGETQYF	TGCAGCCCCCGAATAGGGGAGACCCAGTACTTC
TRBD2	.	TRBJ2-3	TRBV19	CASSLSGRVSTDTQYF	TGTGCCAGCTCTCTTAGCGGGAGGGTTAGCACAGATACGCAGTATTTT
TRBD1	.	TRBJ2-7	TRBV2	CASSVGQGYEQYF	TGTGCCAGCAGTGTTGGACAGGGCTACGAGCAGTACTTC
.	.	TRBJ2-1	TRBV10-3	CAISDGQGEQFF	TGTGCCATCAGTGATGGTCAGGGTGAGCAGTTCTTC
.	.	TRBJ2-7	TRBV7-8	CASTKVGGPSYEQYF	TGTGCCAGCACCAAAGTAGGGGGACCCTCCTACGAGCAGTACTTC
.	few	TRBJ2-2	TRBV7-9	CASSLLTGSGELFF	TGTGCCAGCAGCTTACTCACGGGTTCCGGGGAGCTGTTTTTT
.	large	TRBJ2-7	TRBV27	CASSSSTEFYEQYF	TGTGCCAGCAGTTCCTCGACAGAATTCTACGAGCAGTACTTC
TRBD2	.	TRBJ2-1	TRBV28	CASSTGTSGRVFF	TGTGCCAGCAGTACCGGGACTAGCGGGAGGGTGTTCTTC
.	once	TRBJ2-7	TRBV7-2	CASSHRQIHEQYF	TGTGCCAGCAGCCACCGACAGATCCACGAGCAGTACTTC
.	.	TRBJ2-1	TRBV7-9	CASSYPSDSSYNEQFF	TGTGCCAGCAGCTACCCGAGCGACAGTTCCTACAATGAGCAGTTCTTC
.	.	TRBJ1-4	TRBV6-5	CASSYGQFNEKLFF	TGTGCCAGCAGTTACGGGCAGTTTAATGAAAAACTGTTTTTT
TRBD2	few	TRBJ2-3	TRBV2	CASSPGTSGFSTDTQYF	TGTGCCAGCAGCCCCGGGACTAGCGGTTTTAGCACAGATACGCAGTATTTT
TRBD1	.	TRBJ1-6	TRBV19	CASSRQGRDSPLHF	TGTGCCAGTAGTAGACAGGGGAGAGACTCACCCCTCCACTTT
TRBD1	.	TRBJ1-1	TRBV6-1	CASRAGQGLAFF	TGTGCCAGCAGAGCGGGACAGGGGTTAGCTTTCTTT
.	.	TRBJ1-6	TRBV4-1	CASSLAGWGSPLHF	TGCGCCAGCAGCCTTGCAGGGTGGGGGTCACCCCTCCACTTT
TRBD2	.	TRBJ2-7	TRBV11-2	CASSSRTSEYEQYF	TGTGCCAGCAGCTCTCGGACTAGCGAGTACGAGCAGTACTTC
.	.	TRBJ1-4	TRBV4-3	CASSPNPGGGEKLFF	TGCGCCAGCAGCCCCAATCCGGGAGGGGGTGAAAAACTGTTTTTT